This T cell receptor (beta chain) stems from a study of early T cells in non-severe SARS-CoV-2 infection. Study details: Bulk RNA from unsorted whole blood was sequenced; chains were unpaired.

Researchers attached unique molecular identifiers to individual cDNA molecules. Using its own MiXCR run on the 5' RACE reads, TCRdb lists one record per CDR3 protein. The table records about 35,000 distinct CDR3 sequences, roughly 7.9% of them present only once. This clonotype was seen only a few times. Its matching antigen is unknown. The V and J ends lost 5 bases and 5 bases respectively, with 9 bases between them. CDR1 is KGHSH, CDR2 LQKENI, per germline. CDR3 length: 12 residues. Study-wide results and caveats: A preference for anti-spike CD8 responses marked VDJdb matching, which missed private and CD4 specificities.

The sample was whole blood, taken at baseline. The J gene is TRBJ1-1, the V gene TRBV18, with D hard to call. This sequence was found in an adult who was a healthcare worker with PCR-confirmed SARS-CoV-2 infection or an uninfected control (not recorded which). The CDR3, as DNA: TGTGCCAGCTCATCTATGGGAACTGAAGCTTTCTTT. This encodes CASSSMGTEAFF. The full variable domain, in which reference TRBV18 and TRBJ1-1 provide the parts outside the CDR3, is NAGVMQNPRHLVRRRGQEARLRCSPMKGHSHVYWYRQLPEEGLKFMVYLQKENIIDESGMPKERFSAEFPKEGPSILRIQQVVRGDSAAYFCASSSMGTEAFFGQGTRLTVV.